Shown below are 28 T cell receptor beta chains from a single sample sequenced in a study of identical twins. TCRdb reprocessed the 5' RACE reads with MiXCR, giving one entry per CDR3 protein. This repertoire shows approximately 240,000 distinct CDR3 sequences, roughly an eighth found once; its top ten account for around 8.3%. Sample: memory (CD45RO+) T cells sorted from blood. The receptors come from a woman aged 18-35 years in good health.

This chain links TRBV10-3 with TRBJ2-1, with D hard to call. CDR1 is ENHRY, CDR2 SYGVKD, per germline. CDR3 length: 12 amino acids. Deletions cut 4 bases from V and 10 bases from J, with 11 bases between. CDR3 nucleotides: TGTGCCATCAGTGGGGAACTTAGCGAGCAGTTCTTC. This encodes CAISGELSEQFF.

This clonotype was counted a few times. V gene TRBV30 combines with J gene TRBJ2-2, with 13 positions matching TRBD2. Germline CDR1 reads GTSNPN; CDR2 reads SVGIG (reference sequence). With 1 base clipped from V and 6 bases from J, the junction kept 2 bases outside the gene matches. The CDR3 covers 15 residues. As DNA, the CDR3 is TGTGCCTGGAGTGGTACTAGCGGGAGGGCCGGGGAGCTGTTTTTT. It translates to CAWSGTSGRAGELFF.

This clonotype was observed a handful of times. This chain links TRBV7-2 with TRBJ2-5, with no clear D. This CDR3 has 11 residues. Germline CDR1 SGHTA, CDR2 FQGNSA. The V end was cut by 6 bases, the J end by 2 bases, with 4 bases between. CDR3 coding DNA: TGTGCCAGCAGGGAGCAAGAGACCCAGTACTTC. Translating it yields CASREQETQYF. The full variable domain, rest sourced from reference TRBV7-2 and TRBJ2-5, is GAGVSQSPSNKVTEKGKDVELRCDPISGHTALYWYRQSLGQGLEFLIYFQGNSAPDKSGLPSDRFSAERTGGSVSTLTIQRTQQEDSAVYLCASREQETQYFGPGTRLLVL.

Comment on this clonotype: This could be a read error, since a much larger clone is one nucleotide away. This sequence joins TRBV18 and TRBJ2-1, with 11 bases matching TRBD2. Germline V CDR1 and CDR2: KGHSH, LQKENI. This CDR3 comprises 17 residues. The CDR3 nucleotides read TGTGCCAGCTCACCCCGAACTAGCGGGAGACTGAACAATGAGCAGTTATTC. Amino acid sequence: CASSPRTSGRLNNEQLF.

This clonotype was seen more than once but under ten times. The J gene is TRBJ2-3, the V gene TRBV20-1, with D perhaps TRBD1 (6 bases). CDR3 length equals 15 residues. Germline V CDR1 and CDR2: DFQATT, SNEGSKA (reference sequence). The V and J ends lost 5 bases and 2 bases respectively, with 17 bases between them. CDR3 sequence (DNA): TGCAGTGCTTACAGGGCCAGTGGCTTCACAGATACGCAGTATTTT. Translated: CSAYRASGFTDTQYF.

As concerns this clonotype: The germline gene is not matched at one end of the junction; a read error may be the cause. The chain combines TRBV20-1 with TRBJ2-2; 7 nucleotides line up with TRBD2. Looked up from germline, CDR1 is DFQATT and CDR2 is SNEGSKA (reference sequence). CDR3 length equals 16 residues. The CDR3 DNA follows: TGCTGTGCTAGAGATTTCCTAGCGGTGAACACCGGGGAGCTGTTTTTT. It is translated as CCARDFLAVNTGELFF.

The table lists this clonotype with a few counts. The gene calls are TRBV20-1 and TRBJ2-7; 11 positions match TRBD2. CDR3 size: 13 residues. CDR1 and CDR2 (germline): DFQATT, SNEGSKA (reference sequence). The V segment lost 7 bases and the J segment 2 bases; nucleotides outside the gene matches: 4. The DNA for the CDR3 is TGCAGTGGGGGGACTAGCGGTACCTACGAGCAGTACTTC. Protein: CSGGTSGTYEQYF.

The table lists this clonotype with a few counts. The chain carries TRBV6-2 or TRBV6-3 and TRBJ1-3, with D maybe TRBD1 (6 bases). V lost 6 bases to trimming and J lost 0 bases, with 12 bases between them. CDR3 size: 15 residues. CDR1 and CDR2 (germline): MNHEY, SVGEGT. The CDR3 region has the DNA TGTGCCAGCAGACCCTCGGGACACTCTGGAAACACCATATATTTT. It specifies CASRPSGHSGNTIYF.

This chain connects TRBV7-8 to TRBJ2-1; D may be TRBD1 (6 bases). The V end lost 2 bases, the J end lost 5 bases, and 13 bases lay between the germline ends. From germline, CDR1 is SGHVS and CDR2 FQNEAQ. The CDR3 is 15 residues long. The CDR3 sequence: CASSLFVWDNNEQFF. The CDR3 DNA sequence: TGTGCCAGCAGCTTATTCGTCTGGGACAACAATGAGCAGTTCTTC.

This clonotype showed up many times. The V gene is TRBV6-4, the J gene TRBJ2-1, with 7 bases matching TRBD2. CDR1 and CDR2 from the germline V gene are MRHNA and SNTAGT. Trimming removed 2 bases from V and 8 bases from J; junction bases left unmatched: 9. CDR3 length: 15 residues. The CDR3 here is CASSDRTGGADEQFF. CDR3 DNA sequence: TGTGCCAGCAGTGACCGAACGGGAGGTGCAGATGAGCAGTTCTTC.

This chain joins TRBV3-1 and TRBJ1-6; the match to TRBD1 covers 10 bases. J gave up 8 bases and V 2 bases, and 6 bases lay outside the gene matches. Germline V gene data show CDR1 as LGHDT and CDR2 as YNNKEL (reference sequence). This CDR3 region has 16 residues. The CDR3 spells CASSQPSGTGDSPLHF. CDR3 coding DNA: TGTGCCAGCAGCCAACCCTCCGGGACAGGGGATTCACCCCTCCACTTT.

This clonotype was counted between two and nine times. This chain uses TRBV3-1 with TRBJ2-7, with D perhaps matching TRBD2 (6 bases). Per germline, CDR1 LGHDT and CDR2 YNNKEL (reference sequence). V gave up 3 bases and J gave up 6 bases, with 15 bases separating them. The CDR3 covers 14 residues. The CDR3 is CASSQLGGPPEQYF. The CDR3 DNA follows: TGTGCCAGCAGCCAGCTGGGGGGTCCCCCCGAGCAGTACTTC.

The chain couples TRBV12-3 or TRBV12-4 to TRBJ1-2; D is possibly TRBD1 (6 bases). CDR3 length: 14 amino acids. Trimming removed 5 bases from V and 2 bases from J, with 12 bases in between. CDR3 residues: CASSKTGQNYGYTF. For the CDR3, the DNA is TGTGCCAGCAGTAAAACCGGACAGAACTATGGCTACACCTTC.

This clonotype was seen a handful of times. This rearrangement joins TRBV20-1 to TRBJ2-7; 9 positions agree with TRBD1. The CDR3 consists of 15 residues. V was pared by 0 bases and J by 2 bases, with 5 bases of the junction left unmatched. Germline assignment: CDR1 DFQATT and CDR2 SNEGSKA (reference sequence). Here the CDR3 reads CSARDWGTGTYEQYF. DNA of the CDR3: TGCAGTGCTAGAGATTGGGGGACAGGGACCTACGAGCAGTACTTC.

The chain couples TRBV30 to TRBJ2-3; 7 bases fit TRBD2. With 0 bases clipped from V and 7 bases from J, the junction kept 4 bases outside the gene matches. This CDR3 spans 13 amino acids. Looked up from germline, CDR1 is GTSNPN and CDR2 is SVGIG (reference sequence). Here the CDR3 reads CAWSVSGRNTQYF. For the CDR3, the DNA is TGTGCCTGGAGTGTATCCGGGAGGAATACGCAGTATTTT.

The chain has TRBV3-1 and TRBJ1-2; a weak D match, TRBD1 (5 bases). CDR1 and CDR2 from the germline V gene are LGHDT and YNNKEL (reference sequence). V was cut by 3 bases and J by 2 bases, with 16 bases left in between. The CDR3 extends over 16 amino acids. CDR3 sequence reads: CASSQTGGRHNYGYTF. The DNA of the CDR3 is TGTGCCAGCAGCCAGACCGGGGGACGCCACAACTATGGCTACACCTTC. The full variable domain, with the rest looked up from reference TRBV3-1 and TRBJ1-2, is DTAVSQTPKYLVTQMGNDKSIKCEQNLGHDTMYWYKQDSKKFLKIMFSYNNKELIINETVPNRFSPKSPDKAHLNLHINSLELGDSAVYFCASSQTGGRHNYGYTFGSGTRLTVV.

This clonotype was recorded a few times. This rearrangement joins TRBV20-1 to TRBJ1-1; possibly TRBD1 for D (5 bases). CDR1 is DFQATT and CDR2 is SNEGSKA in the germline V gene (reference sequence). The ends were cut back, 6 bases at V and 3 bases at J, with 23 bases in the middle. This CDR3 spans 16 amino acids. The CDR3 spells CSAASSEGWSDTEAFF. Here the CDR3 DNA reads TGCAGTGCCGCCTCGAGTGAGGGGTGGTCGGACACTGAAGCTTTCTTT.

The rearrangement links TRBV3-1 to TRBJ1-4; a possible D gene is TRBD1 (5 bases). The germline CDR1 and CDR2 sequences are LGHDT and YNNKEL (reference sequence). V lost 0 bases and J lost 8, with 19 bases in between. This CDR3 spans 17 amino acids. CDR3 coding DNA: TGTGCCAGCAGCCAAGATTTTTCTGGGACTGCCAACGAAAAACTGTTTTTT. Residues: CASSQDFSGTANEKLFF.

This clonotype was counted only a few times. The V and J genes are TRBV5-4 and TRBJ2-2; TRBD2 agrees at 9 bases. The CDR3 loop spans 16 amino acids. Germline CDR1 SGHNT, CDR2 YYREEE (reference sequence). V trimming: 1 base; J trimming: 6 bases; junction bases outside the gene matches: 7. DNA of the CDR3: TGTGCCAGCAGCTTGCAGCGGGGGGCGAGGCCCGGGGAGCTGTTTTTT. This encodes CASSLQRGARPGELFF.

This clonotype occurred a few times. V and J are TRBV5-1 and TRBJ2-1; tentatively, D is TRBD1 (6 bases). Per the germline V gene, CDR1 is SGHRS and CDR2 is YFSETQ. The CDR3 is 15 amino acids. Trimming stripped 4 bases from V and 8 bases from J, with 19 bases between. The CDR3 sequence: CASSTGQFPLDEQFF. CDR3 DNA: TGCGCCAGCAGCACAGGACAGTTTCCTTTGGATGAGCAGTTCTTC.

The chain is built from TRBV20-1 and TRBJ2-7; no clear D. Trimming left V 7 bases short and J 5 bases short, with 15 bases between. Per germline, CDR1 DFQATT and CDR2 SNEGSKA (reference sequence). The CDR3 runs to 12 residues. In nucleotides, the CDR3 is TGCAGTGTCACAGTCCTAGACCACGAGCAGTACTTC. Protein product: CSVTVLDHEQYF.

This clonotype was seen a handful of times. The chain is built from TRBV7-2 and TRBJ1-2; tentatively, D is TRBD1 (5 bases). The length of the CDR3 is 16 residues. Germline CDR1 is SGHTA and CDR2 is FQGNSA. Trimming pared 5 bases from V and 4 bases from J, leaving 20 bases between. The CDR3 bases are TGTGCCAGCAGCCCTATTCGGGGGACTAGGGGCTATGGCTACACCTTC. Translating it yields CASSPIRGTRGYGYTF.

The chain carries TRBV7-2 and TRBJ1-1, with a weak D call TRBD1 (5 bases). V was trimmed by 2 bases and J by 4 bases, leaving 11 bases between them. The CDR3 loop spans 14 amino acids. CDR1 and CDR2 (germline): SGHTA, FQGNSA. CDR3 nucleotides: TGTGCCAGCAGCTTATGGGCAGGGTCCACTGAAGCTTTCTTT. Its translation: CASSLWAGSTEAFF.

The J gene is TRBJ2-3, the V gene TRBV20-1; 8 bases align to TRBD2. Germline V gene data show CDR1 as DFQATT and CDR2 as SNEGSKA (reference sequence). CDR3 length: 13 amino acids. The ends lost 6 bases at V and 4 bases at J; junction bases unmatched: 6. Written as DNA, the CDR3 is TGCAGTGCCCCCAGCGGGGGAGCAGATACGCAGTATTTT. It yields the protein CSAPSGGADTQYF.

This clonotype was counted only a few times. The gene calls are TRBV27 and TRBJ1-3; 8 bases line up with TRBD1. There are 13 residues in the CDR3. Germline trimming cut 6 bases from V and 5 bases from J; bases unmatched to any gene: 3. Per the germline V gene, CDR1 is MNHEY and CDR2 is SMNVEV (reference sequence). CDR3 in amino acids: CASRGQARNTIYF. The CDR3 coding sequence is TGTGCCAGCAGGGGACAGGCCAGAAACACCATATATTTT.

This clonotype has at least ten counts. The V and J genes are TRBV3-1 and TRBJ1-6; perhaps TRBD1 as D (6 bases). This CDR3 region has 14 residues. Germline loops: CDR1 LGHDT, CDR2 YNNKEL (reference sequence). With 3 bases removed from V and 7 bases from J, the gap between germline ends came to 10 bases. CDR3 region: CASSQTDRNSPLHF. The CDR3, as DNA: TGTGCCAGCAGCCAGACGGACAGAAATTCACCCCTCCACTTT.

This clonotype was picked up a small number of times. The gene calls are TRBV6-1 and TRBJ2-3; no definite D call. Germline V lookup: CDR1 MNHNS, CDR2 SASEGT. Trimming stripped 5 bases from V and 3 bases from J, with 12 bases between. The CDR3 runs 14 residues. The CDR3 bases are TGTGCCAGCAGTCTAACGCCGCGAACAGATACGCAGTATTTT. Translation: CASSLTPRTDTQYF.

There are a few counts of this clonotype. The rearrangement links TRBV7-6 to TRBJ1-6; D is perhaps TRBD1 (6 bases). The CDR3 runs 13 residues. The V end was cut by 6 bases, the J end by 7 bases, with 10 bases between. Germline CDR1 and CDR2: SGHVS and FNYEAQ. The chain's CDR3 is CASRSGANSPLHF. The CDR3, as DNA: TGTGCCAGCAGATCAGGGGCCAATTCACCCCTCCACTTT.